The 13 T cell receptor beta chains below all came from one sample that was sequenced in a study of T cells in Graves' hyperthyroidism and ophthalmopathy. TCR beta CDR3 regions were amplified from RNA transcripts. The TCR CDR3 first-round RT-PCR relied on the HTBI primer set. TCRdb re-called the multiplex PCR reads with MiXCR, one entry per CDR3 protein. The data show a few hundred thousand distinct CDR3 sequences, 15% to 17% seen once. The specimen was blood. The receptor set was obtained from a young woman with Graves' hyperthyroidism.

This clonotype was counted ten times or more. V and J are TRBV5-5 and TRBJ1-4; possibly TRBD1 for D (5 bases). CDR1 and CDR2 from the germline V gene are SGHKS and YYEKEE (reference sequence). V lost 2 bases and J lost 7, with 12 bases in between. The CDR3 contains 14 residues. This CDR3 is CASSLETVREKLFF. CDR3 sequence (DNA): TGTGCCAGCAGCTTAGAGACAGTCCGTGAAAAACTGTTTTTT.

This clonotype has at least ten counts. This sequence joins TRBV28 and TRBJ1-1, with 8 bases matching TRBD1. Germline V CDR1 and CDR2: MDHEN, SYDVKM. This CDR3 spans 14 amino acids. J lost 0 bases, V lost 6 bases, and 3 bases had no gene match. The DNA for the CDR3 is TGTGCCAGCAGACCGGACAGGGTGAACACTGAAGCTTTCTTT. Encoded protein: CASRPDRVNTEAFF.

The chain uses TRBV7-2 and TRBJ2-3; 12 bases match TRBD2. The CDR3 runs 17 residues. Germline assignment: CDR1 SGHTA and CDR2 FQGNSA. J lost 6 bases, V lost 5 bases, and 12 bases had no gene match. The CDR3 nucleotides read TGTGCCAGCAGCCAAGATCCTAGCGGGAGGGGGGGGGATACGCAGTATTTT. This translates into CASSQDPSGRGGDTQYF. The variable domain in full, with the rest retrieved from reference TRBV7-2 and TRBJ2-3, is GAGVSQSPSNKVTEKGKDVELRCDPISGHTALYWYRQSLGQGLEFLIYFQGNSAPDKSGLPSDRFSAERTGGSVSTLTIQRTQQEDSAVYLCASSQDPSGRGGDTQYFGPGTRLTVL.

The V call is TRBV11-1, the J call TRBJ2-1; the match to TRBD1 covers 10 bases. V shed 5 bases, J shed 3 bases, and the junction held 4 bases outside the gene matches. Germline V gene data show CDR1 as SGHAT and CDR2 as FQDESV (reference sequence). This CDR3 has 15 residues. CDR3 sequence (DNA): TGTGCCAGCAGCCGGAGGACAGGGGGCTACAATGAGCAGTTCTTC. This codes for CASSRRTGGYNEQFF.

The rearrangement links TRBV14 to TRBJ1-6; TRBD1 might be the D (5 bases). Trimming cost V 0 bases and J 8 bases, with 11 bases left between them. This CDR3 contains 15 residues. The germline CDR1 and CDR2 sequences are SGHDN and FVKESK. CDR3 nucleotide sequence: TGTGCCAGCAGCCAAGATCACGGGGGTCATTCACCCCTCCACTTT. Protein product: CASSQDHGGHSPLHF.

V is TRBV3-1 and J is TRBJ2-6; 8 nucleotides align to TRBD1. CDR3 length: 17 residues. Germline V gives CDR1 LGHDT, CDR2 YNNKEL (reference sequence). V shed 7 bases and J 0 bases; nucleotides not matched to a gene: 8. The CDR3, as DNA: TGTGCCAGCATGTCCGGGACAGGCGTCTCTGGGGCCAACGTCCTGACTTTC. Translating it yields CASMSGTGVSGANVLTF.

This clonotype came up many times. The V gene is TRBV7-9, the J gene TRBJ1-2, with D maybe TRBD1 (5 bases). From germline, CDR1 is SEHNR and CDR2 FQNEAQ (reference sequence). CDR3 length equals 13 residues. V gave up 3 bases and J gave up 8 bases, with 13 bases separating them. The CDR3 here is CASSLLGPGGYTF. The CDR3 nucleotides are TGTGCCAGCAGCTTGTTGGGACCCGGGGGCTACACCTTC. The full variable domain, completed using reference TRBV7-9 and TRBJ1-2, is DTGVSQNPRHKITKRGQNVTFRCDPISEHNRLYWYRQTLGQGPEFLTYFQNEAQLEKSRLLSDRFSAERPKGSFSTLEIQRTEQGDSAMYLCASSLLGPGGYTFGSGTRLTVV.

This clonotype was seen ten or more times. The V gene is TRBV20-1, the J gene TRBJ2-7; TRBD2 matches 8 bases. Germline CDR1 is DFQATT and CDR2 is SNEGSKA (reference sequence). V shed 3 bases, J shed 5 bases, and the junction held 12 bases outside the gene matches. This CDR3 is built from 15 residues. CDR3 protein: CSARGSGSLRDEQYF. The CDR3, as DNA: TGCAGTGCTAGGGGGAGCGGGAGTCTGAGGGACGAGCAGTACTTC.

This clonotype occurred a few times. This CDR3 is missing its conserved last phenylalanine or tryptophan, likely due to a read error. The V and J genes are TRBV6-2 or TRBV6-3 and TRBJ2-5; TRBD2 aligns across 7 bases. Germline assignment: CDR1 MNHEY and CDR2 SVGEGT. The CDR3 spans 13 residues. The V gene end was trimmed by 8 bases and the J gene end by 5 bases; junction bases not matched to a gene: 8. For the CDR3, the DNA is TGTGCCAGCCTCCTGGGGGGGTTGGAGACCCAGTACTCC. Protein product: CASLLGGLETQYS.

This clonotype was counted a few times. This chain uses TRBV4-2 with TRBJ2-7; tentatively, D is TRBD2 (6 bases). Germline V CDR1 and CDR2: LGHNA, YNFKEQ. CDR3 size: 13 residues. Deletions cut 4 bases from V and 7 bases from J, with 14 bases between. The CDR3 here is CASSRNLGGEQYF. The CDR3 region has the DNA TGTGCCAGCAGCCGTAACCTCGGGGGTGAGCAGTACTTC.

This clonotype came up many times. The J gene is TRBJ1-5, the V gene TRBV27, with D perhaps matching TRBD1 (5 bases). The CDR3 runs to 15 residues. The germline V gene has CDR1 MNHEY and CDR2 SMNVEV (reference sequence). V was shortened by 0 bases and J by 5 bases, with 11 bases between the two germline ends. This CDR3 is CASSLSVDSYQPQHF. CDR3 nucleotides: TGTGCCAGCAGTTTATCGGTCGACAGTTATCAGCCCCAGCATTTT.

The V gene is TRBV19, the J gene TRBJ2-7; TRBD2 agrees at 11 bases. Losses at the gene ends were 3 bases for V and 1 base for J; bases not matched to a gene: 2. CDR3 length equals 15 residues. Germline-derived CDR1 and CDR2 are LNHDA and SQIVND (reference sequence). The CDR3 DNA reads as TGTGCCAGTAGTATTATAGCGGGAGGGTCCTACGAGCAGTACTTC. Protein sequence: CASSIIAGGSYEQYF.

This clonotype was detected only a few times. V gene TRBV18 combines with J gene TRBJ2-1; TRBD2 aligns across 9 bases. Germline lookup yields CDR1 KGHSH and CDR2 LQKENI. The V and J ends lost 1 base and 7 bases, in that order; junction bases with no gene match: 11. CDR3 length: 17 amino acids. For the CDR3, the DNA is TGTGCCAGCTCACCACTAACCCTAGCGGGACGTTCGAATGAGCAGTTCTTC. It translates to CASSPLTLAGRSNEQFF.